Listed here are 7 T cell receptor beta chains from one sample, sequenced in a study of cytomegalovirus exposure and HLA in healthy donors. PCR amplification relied on 60 Vbeta primers (plus 13 Jbeta primers). Method: immunoSEQ multiplex PCR; TCRdb's copy keeps in-frame clones and lacks some. The table lists 130,000 or so clones, approximately 80% of them singletons. The sample was PBMCs. All receptors derive from a female donor in good health and CMV-seronegative.

The rearrangement links TRBV21-1 to TRBJ2-5; the DNA was not compared with TRBD2, the D call given in the table. TRBV21-1 constitutes a pseudogene. The CDR3 loop spans 14 amino acids. The CDR3 here is CASSKGGQLETQYF. DNA of the CDR3: TGTGCCAGCAGCAAGGGAGGGCAGTTAGAGACCCAGTACTTC.

In regard to this clone: At one of its ends the junction is not consistent with the germline gene, which may arise from a read error. Other DNA sequences in the same sample also yield this CDR3. V and J are TRBV5-1 and TRBJ2-2; the D gene is possibly TRBD2 (6 bases). CDR1 is SGHRS and CDR2 is YFSETQ in the germline V gene. The CDR3 totals 16 residues. Here the CDR3 reads CASSLEVAANTGELFF. CDR3 bases: TGCGCCAGCAGCTTGGAGGTAGCGGCTAACACCGGGGAGCTGTTTTTC.

This clone has just one count. The chain is built from TRBV30 and TRBJ1-4; D might be TRBD1 (5 bases). V lost 2 bases and J lost 8, with 12 bases in between. The CDR3 contains 13 residues. Germline V gives CDR1 GTSNPN, CDR2 SVGIG (reference sequence). CDR3 protein: CAWSWGGREKLFF. The CDR3 region has the DNA TGTGCCTGGAGTTGGGGGGGTAGGGAAAAACTGTTTTTT.

Concerning this clone itself: Other nucleotide sequences in the sample specify the same CDR3. The chain carries TRBV7-6 and TRBJ2-7; 8 bases are shared with TRBD2. V was pared by 5 bases and J by 1 base, with 7 bases of the junction left unmatched. The CDR3 is 15 residues long. Germline V gives CDR1 SGHVS, CDR2 FNYEAQ. The CDR3 region has the DNA TGTGCCAGCAGCCCGGGGGGCGGGGGGTCCTACGAGCAGTACTTC. Translation gives CASSPGGGGSYEQYF.

The V and J genes are TRBV6-6 and TRBJ1-1; TRBD1 is a possible D gene (5 bases). CDR1 MNHNY and CDR2 SVGAGI come from the germline V gene (reference sequence). V was clipped by 0 bases and J by 1 base, with 12 bases between them. The CDR3 totals 16 residues. The CDR3 loop reads CASSYSIGRENTEAFF. DNA of the CDR3: TGTGCCAGCAGTTACTCGATCGGCAGGGAGAACACTGAAGCTTTCTTT.

The table lists this clone with a count of one. The gene calls are TRBV5-5 and TRBJ1-3; D call uncertain. From germline, CDR1 is SGHKS and CDR2 YYEKEE (reference sequence). This CDR3 comprises 14 residues. The germline V and J ends were trimmed by 4 bases and 3 bases, with 11 bases remaining between them. DNA of the CDR3: TGTGCCAGCAGCCCCTACGCGAATGGAAACACCATATATTTT. Amino acid sequence: CASSPYANGNTIYF.

The chain links TRBV5-6 to TRBJ1-4; tentatively, D is TRBD1 (6 bases). The CDR3 is 14 residues long. Germline assignment: CDR1 SGHDT and CDR2 YYEEEE. Trimming cost V 3 bases and J 8 bases, with 14 bases left between them. CDR3 loop: CASSSYRVAEKLFF. In nucleotides, the CDR3 is TGTGCCAGCAGCTCCTACAGGGTAGCGGAAAAACTGTTTTTT.